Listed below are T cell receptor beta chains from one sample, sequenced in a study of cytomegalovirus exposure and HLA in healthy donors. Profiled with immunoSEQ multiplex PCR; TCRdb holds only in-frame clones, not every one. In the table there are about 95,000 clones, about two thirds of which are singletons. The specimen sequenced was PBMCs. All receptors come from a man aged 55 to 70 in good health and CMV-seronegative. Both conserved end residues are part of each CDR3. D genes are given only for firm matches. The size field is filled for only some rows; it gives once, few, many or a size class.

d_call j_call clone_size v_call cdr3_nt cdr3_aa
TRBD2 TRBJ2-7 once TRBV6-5 TGTGCCACATCGGGAGGGTACGAGCAGTACTTC CATSGGYEQYF
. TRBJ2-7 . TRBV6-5 TGTGCCAGCAGCCCCCCGGGGATAAGAGACGAGCAGTACTTC CASSPPGIRDEQYF
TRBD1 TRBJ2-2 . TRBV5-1 TGCGCCAGCAGCTCTTCGGGACAGGGGACGGGCGGGGAGCTGTTTTTT CASSSSGQGTGGELFF
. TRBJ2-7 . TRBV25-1 TGTGCCAGCAGTGCTTCCCCCCCAGGGGACTACGAGCAGTACTTC CASSASPPGDYEQYF
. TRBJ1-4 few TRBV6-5 TGTGCCAGCAGTTACTCGAGACAACTTGAACTGTTTTTT CASSYSRQLELFF
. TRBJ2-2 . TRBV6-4 TGTGCCAGCGGCCGGGGACAGAACACCGGGGAGCTGTTTTTT CASGRGQNTGELFF
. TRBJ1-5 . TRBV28 TGTGCCAGCACTACAGGGTTAAGCAATCAGCCCCAGCATTTT CASTTGLSNQPQHF
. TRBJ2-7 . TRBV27 TGTGCCAGCAGTAGAGTCCCCTACGAGCAGTACTTC CASSRVPYEQYF
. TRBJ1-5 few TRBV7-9 TGTGCCAGCAGCTTAGGGACTAATCAGCCCCAGCATTTT CASSLGTNQPQHF
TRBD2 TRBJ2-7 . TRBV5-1 TGCGCCAGCAGCCCCGGTAGGGTGGCGGGAGGTCCGTTCTACGAGCAGTACTTC CASSPGRVAGGPFYEQYF
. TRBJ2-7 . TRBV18 TGTGCCAGCTCACCAGGAATGGGAGCCTACGAGCAGTACTTC CASSPGMGAYEQYF
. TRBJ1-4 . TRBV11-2 TGTGCCAGCAGCATCCCGGGCAGGACAAGGGATGAAAAACTGTTTTTT CASSIPGRTRDEKLFF
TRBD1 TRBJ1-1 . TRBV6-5 TGTGCCAGCAGACGGACAGGACTGAACACTGAAGCTTTCTTT CASRRTGLNTEAFF
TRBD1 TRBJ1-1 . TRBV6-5 TGTGCCAGCAGCCTGGACAGGGGTAACACTGAAGCTTTCTTT CASSLDRGNTEAFF
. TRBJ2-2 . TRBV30 TGTGCCTGGAGCCCGTACGCATTAGACACCGGGGAGCTGTTTTTT CAWSPYALDTGELFF
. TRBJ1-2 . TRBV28 TGTGCCAGCAGTTTAACCCACAGCTATGGCTACACCTTC CASSLTHSYGYTF
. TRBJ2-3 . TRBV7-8 TGTGCCAGCAGCTTAGTTGGGCTAGCTGGGACAGATACGCAGTATTTT CASSLVGLAGTDTQYF
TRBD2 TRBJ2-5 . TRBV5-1 TGCGCCAGCTTCCCGGGACTAGCGAGTGGGGCGGGGACCCAGTACTTC CASFPGLASGAGTQYF
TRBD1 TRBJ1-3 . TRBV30 TGTGCCTGGAGTATGGGACAGGGACACACCATATATTTT CAWSMGQGHTIYF
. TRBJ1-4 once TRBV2 TGTGCCAGCAGAAGGGGCGCCAGCCCAACTAATGAAAAACTGTTTTTT CASRRGASPTNEKLFF
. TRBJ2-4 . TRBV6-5 TGTGCCAGCAGGGGCATGAAAAACATTCAGTACTTC CASRGMKNIQYF
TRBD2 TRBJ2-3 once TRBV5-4 TGTGCCAGCAGCTTGATCCGGCTAGCGGGGAGCACAGATACGCAGTATTTT CASSLIRLAGSTDTQYF
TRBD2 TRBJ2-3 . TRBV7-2 TGTGCCAGCAGCAGGGGACTAGCGGGGGGAGGGCCAGATACGCAGTATTTT CASSRGLAGGGPDTQYF
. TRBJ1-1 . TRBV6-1 TGTGCCAGCAGTGACGCCGGACAAATGAACACTGAAGCTTTCTTT CASSDAGQMNTEAFF
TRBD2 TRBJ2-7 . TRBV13 TGTGCCAGCAGCTTAGGGGCTAGCGGGGCCTACGAGCAGTACTTC CASSLGASGAYEQYF
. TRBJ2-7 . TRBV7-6 TGTGCCAGCAATCCTTCAGGGGCTTACGAGCAGTACTTC CASNPSGAYEQYF
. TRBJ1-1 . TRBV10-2 TGCGCCAGCGGGGCCAGTTTGAACACTGAAGCTTTCTTT CASGASLNTEAFF
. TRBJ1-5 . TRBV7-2 TGTGCCAGCAGCTTAGTAGTAAATAGCAATCAGCCCCAGCATTTT CASSLVVNSNQPQHF
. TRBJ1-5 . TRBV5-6 TGTGCCAGCAGCACACCAGGGGAAAGCAATCAGCCCCAGCATTTT CASSTPGESNQPQHF
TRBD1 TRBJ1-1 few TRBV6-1 TGTGCCAGCAGCAGACAGGGGAACACTGAAGCTTTCTTT CASSRQGNTEAFF
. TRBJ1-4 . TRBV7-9 TGTGCCAGCAGCCACGAAACAGAGTTGTTTGAAAAACTGTTTTTT CASSHETELFEKLFF
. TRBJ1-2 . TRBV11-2 TGTGCCAGCAGCCACGAAGGGGATGGCTACACCTTC CASSHEGDGYTF
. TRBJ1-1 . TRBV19 TGTGCCAGTAGTATCCGGGGGGTGAACACTGAAGCTTTCTTT CASSIRGVNTEAFF
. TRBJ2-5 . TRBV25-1 TGTGCCAGCAGTCCTAGGTCCCCAGAGACCCAGTACTTC CASSPRSPETQYF
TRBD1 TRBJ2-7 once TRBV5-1 TGCGCCAGCAACTATGATGGGTGGGGACAGGGATACGAGCAGTACTTC CASNYDGWGQGYEQYF
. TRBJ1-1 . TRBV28 TGTGCCAGCAGTGGGGGGACGGAGAACACTGAAGCTTTCTTT CASSGGTENTEAFF
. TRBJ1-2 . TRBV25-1 TGTGCCAGCAGATCAGGGGATGGCTACACCTTC CASRSGDGYTF
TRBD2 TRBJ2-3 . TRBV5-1 TGCGCCAGCAGGAAGGGACTAGCCGATACGCAGTATTTT CASRKGLADTQYF
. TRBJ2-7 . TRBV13 TGTGCCAGCAGCACCTTTTCTAGTGCGTACGAGCAGTACTTC CASSTFSSAYEQYF
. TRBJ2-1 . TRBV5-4 TGTGCCATCCGGGAGCCGGGAAATGAGCAGTTCTTC CAIREPGNEQFF
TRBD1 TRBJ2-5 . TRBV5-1 TGCGCCAGCAGCTTGACAGCAGGGGGCTTAGGAGAGACCCAGTACTTC CASSLTAGGLGETQYF
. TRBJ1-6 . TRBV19 TGTGCCAGTAGTATCGGCAGGCCCTATAATTCACCCCTCCACTTT CASSIGRPYNSPLHF
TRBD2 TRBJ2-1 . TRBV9 TGTGCCAGCAGCCCCCGGGTTAGCGGGGGGGGTTACAATGAGCAGTTCTTC CASSPRVSGGGYNEQFF
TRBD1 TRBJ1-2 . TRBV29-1 TGCAGCGGTGGACAGGGGGCGAGGGGCTACACCTTC CSGGQGARGYTF
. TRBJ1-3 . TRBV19 TGTGCCAGTAGTATACGGAGCTCTGGAAACACCATATATTTT CASSIRSSGNTIYF
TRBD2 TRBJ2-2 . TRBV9 TGTGCCAGCAGCGTAGGGGGAGGGGTGGGAACCGGACTCTCCGGGGAGCTGTTTTTT CASSVGGGVGTGLSGELFF
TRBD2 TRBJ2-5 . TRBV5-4 TGTGCCAGCAGCTTGCCTAATAGACTAGCGGGAGAGCCGGGGGAGACCCAGTACTTC CASSLPNRLAGEPGETQYF
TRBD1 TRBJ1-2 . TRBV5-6 TGTGCCAGCAGCTCCGGGACAGGATGGGGCTATGGCTACACCTTC CASSSGTGWGYGYTF
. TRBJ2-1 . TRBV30 TGTGCCTGGAGCGGGGGGCCCTACAATGAGCAGTTCTTC CAWSGGPYNEQFF
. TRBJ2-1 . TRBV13 TGTGCCAGCAGTTTGACGGGTGAGCAGTTCTTC CASSLTGEQFF
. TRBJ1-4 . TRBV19 TGTGCCAGTAGCCCCCTCGAAGGCAGACATAATGAAAAACTGTTTTTT CASSPLEGRHNEKLFF
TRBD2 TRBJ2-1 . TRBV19 TGTGCCAGTAGGGGGGGACTAGCGGGGGGGCGGACCCCGTACAATGAGCAGTTCTTC CASRGGLAGGRTPYNEQFF
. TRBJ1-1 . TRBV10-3 TGTGCCATCGCCCGGGAGCTTCGGACTGAAGCTTTCTTT CAIARELRTEAFF
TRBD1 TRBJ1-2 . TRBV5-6 TGTGCCAGCAGCTTGCCCGACAGGGATGACGATGGCTACACCTTC CASSLPDRDDDGYTF
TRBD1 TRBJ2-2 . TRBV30 TGTGCCACCCGGGACAGGGGACGAACCGGGGAGCTGTTTTTT CATRDRGRTGELFF
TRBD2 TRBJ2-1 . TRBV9 TGTGCCAGCAAATCGGGGACCCGGGAGGGTGAGCAGTTCTTC CASKSGTREGEQFF